The T cell receptor beta chain described here comes from a study of human T cells and chemical hapten exposure. Across the whole study: Sensitization was performed using 2% DPC on a roughly 2 cm by roughly 2 cm upper inner arm skin site. Epicutaneous patch tests delivered 0.01% DPC to the upper back, with evaluation at 6 days. General observations from the study: Versus controls, expanded TCRs had significantly more large CDR3 similarity clusters.

This clonotype was found many times. Antigen unknown. TCRdb ran MiXCR on the RACE reads and lists one entry per CDR3 protein. The sample has over 55,000 distinct CDR3 sequences, more than 9.5% seen once; the top ten hold 1.4%. Time point in this sample: patch test 3, about 24 weeks after DPC sensitization. Documented treatment: therapeutic diphenylcyclopropenone sensitization with weekly scalp DPC. Blood collection happened ahead of applying each patch test. Germline-derived CDR1 and CDR2 are MDHEN and SYDVKM. V trimming: 7 bases; J trimming: 4 bases; junction bases outside the gene matches: 11. The CDR3 is 16 amino acids.

The TCR was taken from a woman in her fifties or sixties with alopecia areata. Some clones in this sample may be carry-over from other donors' samples. The starting material was whole blood, obtained in connection with sensitization to the hapten diphenylcyclopropenone (DPC). The genes are TRBV28 and TRBJ1-5, with 9 bases that match TRBD1. The chain's CDR3 is CASTPRRDRENQPQHF. CDR3 nucleotides: TGTGCCAGCACCCCTCGACGGGACAGGGAAAATCAGCCCCAGCATTTT.